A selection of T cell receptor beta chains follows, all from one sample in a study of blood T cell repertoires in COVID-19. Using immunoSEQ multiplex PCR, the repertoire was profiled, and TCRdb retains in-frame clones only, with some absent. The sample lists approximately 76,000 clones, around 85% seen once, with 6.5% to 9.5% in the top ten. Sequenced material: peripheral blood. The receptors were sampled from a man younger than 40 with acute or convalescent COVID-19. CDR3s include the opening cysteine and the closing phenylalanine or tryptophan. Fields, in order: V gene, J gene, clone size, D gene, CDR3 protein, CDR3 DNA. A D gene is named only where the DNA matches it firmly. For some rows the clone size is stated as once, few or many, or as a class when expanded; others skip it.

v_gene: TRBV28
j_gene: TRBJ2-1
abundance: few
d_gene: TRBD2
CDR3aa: CASSGAASGAREQFF
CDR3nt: TGTGCCAGCAGTGGGGCGGCTAGCGGGGCCAGGGAGCAGTTCTTC

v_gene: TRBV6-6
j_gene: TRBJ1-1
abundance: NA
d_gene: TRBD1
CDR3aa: CASSRQGAPDTEAFF
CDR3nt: TGTGCCAGCAGTAGACAGGGGGCGCCGGACACTGAAGCTTTCTTT

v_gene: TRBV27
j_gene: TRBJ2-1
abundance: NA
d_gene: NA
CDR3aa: CASSPGVSLYNEQFF
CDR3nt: TGTGCCAGCAGTCCAGGGGTATCCCTCTACAATGAGCAGTTCTTC

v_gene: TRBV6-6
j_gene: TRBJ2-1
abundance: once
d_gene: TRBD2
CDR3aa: CASSHGLAGGRAYNEQFF
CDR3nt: TGTGCCAGCAGTCATGGACTAGCGGGAGGTAGGGCCTACAATGAGCAGTTCTTC

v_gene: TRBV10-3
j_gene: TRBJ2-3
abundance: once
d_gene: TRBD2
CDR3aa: CAISEGAGGTDTQYF
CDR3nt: TGTGCCATCAGTGAGGGAGCGGGAGGGACAGATACGCAGTATTTT

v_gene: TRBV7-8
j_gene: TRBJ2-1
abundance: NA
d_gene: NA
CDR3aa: CASSFLREQHEDEQFF
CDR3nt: TGTGCCAGCAGCTTTCTCAGGGAACAACACGAAGATGAGCAGTTCTTC

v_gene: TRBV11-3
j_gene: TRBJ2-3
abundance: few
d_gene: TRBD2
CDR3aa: CASSRGLAGTDTQYF
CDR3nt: TGTGCCAGCAGCCGGGGACTAGCAGGCACAGATACGCAGTATTTT

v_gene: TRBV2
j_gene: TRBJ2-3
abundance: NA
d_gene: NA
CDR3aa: CASTLQEASTDTQYF
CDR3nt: TGTGCCAGCACCCTACAGGAAGCTAGCACAGATACGCAGTATTTT

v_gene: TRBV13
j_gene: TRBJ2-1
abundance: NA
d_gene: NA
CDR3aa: CASSLGGGWPYNEQFF
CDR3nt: TGTGCCAGCAGCTTAGGGGGGGGTTGGCCCTACAATGAGCAGTTCTTC

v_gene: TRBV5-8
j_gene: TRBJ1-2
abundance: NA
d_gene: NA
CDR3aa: CASSLRQHFGYGYTF
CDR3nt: TGTGCCAGCAGCCTAAGACAGCACTTCGGCTATGGCTACACCTTC

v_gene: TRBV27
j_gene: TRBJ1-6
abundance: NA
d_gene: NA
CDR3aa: CASSLSQASSYNSPLHF
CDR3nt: TGTGCCAGCAGTTTATCACAAGCGAGCTCCTATAATTCACCCCTCCACTTT

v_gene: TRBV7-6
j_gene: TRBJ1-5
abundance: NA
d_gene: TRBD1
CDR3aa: CASSEGAGIVSNQPQHF
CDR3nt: TGTGCCAGCAGCGAGGGGGCGGGTATTGTTAGCAATCAGCCCCAGCATTTT